The clone carrying this T cell receptor beta chain was counted a single time. The data were taken from a study of long-term antiretroviral therapy in people with HIV. Germline lookup yields CDR1 LGHNT and CDR2 FRNRAP. V shed 2 bases and J shed 6 bases, with 17 bases lying between them. This CDR3 region has 15 residues. At the survey level, the v3.0 immunoSEQ assay was run. Assay used: immunoSEQ multiplex PCR; TCRdb lists only in-frame clones, some missing. This sample yields some 31,000 clones, of which roughly 98% are seen a single time; less than 2.5% belongs to the top ten. The input for sequencing was unsorted PBMCs, taken 7.6 years after starting antiretroviral therapy. This rearrangement joins TRBV12-5 to TRBJ2-7, with D possibly TRBD2 on 7 matching bases. The sequence was collected from a man under 40 with HIV. This CDR3 is CASGLFGGRGGEQYF. DNA of the CDR3: TGTGCTAGTGGTTTGTTTGGGGGGCGCGGGGGCGAGCAGTACTTC.